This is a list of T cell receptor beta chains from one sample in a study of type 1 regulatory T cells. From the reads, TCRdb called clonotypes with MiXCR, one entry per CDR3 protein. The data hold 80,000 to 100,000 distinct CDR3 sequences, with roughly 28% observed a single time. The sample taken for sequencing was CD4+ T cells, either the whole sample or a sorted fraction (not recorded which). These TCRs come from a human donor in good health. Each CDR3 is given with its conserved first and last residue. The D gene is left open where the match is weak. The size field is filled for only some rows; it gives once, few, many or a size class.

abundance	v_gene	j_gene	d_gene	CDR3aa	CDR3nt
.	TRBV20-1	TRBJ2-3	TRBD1	CSKTGVPDTQYF	TGCAGTAAGACAGGGGTTCCAGATACGCAGTATTTT
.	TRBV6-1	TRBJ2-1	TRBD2	CASSDSSGLNEQFF	TGTGCCAGCAGTGATTCTAGCGGGTTGAATGAGCAGTTCTTC
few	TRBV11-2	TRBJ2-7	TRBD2	CASSRISRAGGPYEQYF	TGTGCCAGCAGCCGAATTAGTAGGGCGGGAGGGCCCTACGAGCAGTACTTC
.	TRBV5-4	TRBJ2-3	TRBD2	CASSPGGASGKDTQYF	TGTGCCAGCAGCCCCGGTGGGGCTAGCGGTAAAGATACGCAGTATTTT
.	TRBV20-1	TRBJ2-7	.	CSAREAWGDEQYF	TGCAGTGCTAGAGAGGCCTGGGGGGATGAGCAGTACTTC
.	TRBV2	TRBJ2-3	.	CASSPEVTNTQYF	TGTGCCAGCAGTCCTGAGGTCACAAATACGCAGTATTTT
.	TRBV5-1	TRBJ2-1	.	CASSPGGGNVGEQFF	TGCGCCAGCAGCCCCGGAGGGGGTAATGTGGGGGAGCAGTTCTTC
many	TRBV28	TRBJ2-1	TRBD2	CASSLMASGRNEQFF	TGTGCCAGCAGTTTAATGGCTAGCGGGAGGAATGAGCAGTTCTTC
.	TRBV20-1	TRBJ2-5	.	CSAKSPVRATETQYF	TGCAGTGCTAAGTCCCCAGTGCGAGCCACAGAGACCCAGTACTTC
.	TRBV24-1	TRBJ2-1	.	CATGRPGANLYEQFF	TGTGCCACCGGGCGGCCAGGGGCAAACCTCTATGAGCAGTTCTTC
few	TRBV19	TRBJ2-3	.	CASSSTGSTDTQYF	TGTGCCAGTAGTTCTACAGGGTCCACAGATACGCAGTATTTT
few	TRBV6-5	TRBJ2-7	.	CASSGPYEQYF	TGTGCCAGCAGTGGCCCTTACGAGCAGTACTTC
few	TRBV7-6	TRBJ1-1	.	CASSLGRGGRGNTEAFF	TGTGCCAGCAGCTTAGGGCGGGGGGGGAGAGGAAACACTGAAGCTTTCTTT
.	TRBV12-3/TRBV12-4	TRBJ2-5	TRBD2	CASRPLSGGETQYF	TGTGCCAGCAGGCCCCTTAGCGGGGGTGAGACCCAGTACTTC
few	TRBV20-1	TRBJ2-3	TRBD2	CGGDSGSADTQYF	TGCGGGGGAGATAGCGGGAGCGCAGATACGCAGTATTTT
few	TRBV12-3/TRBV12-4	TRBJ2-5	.	CASSSSAETQYF	TGTGCCAGCAGTTCCAGCGCAGAGACCCAGTACTTC
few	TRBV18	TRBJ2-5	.	CASSSPGTESETQYF	TGTGCCAGCTCATCGCCTGGGACCGAATCGGAGACCCAGTACTTC
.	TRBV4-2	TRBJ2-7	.	CASSQGYSSYEQYF	TGTGCCAGCAGCCAAGGTTACAGCTCCTACGAGCAGTACTTC